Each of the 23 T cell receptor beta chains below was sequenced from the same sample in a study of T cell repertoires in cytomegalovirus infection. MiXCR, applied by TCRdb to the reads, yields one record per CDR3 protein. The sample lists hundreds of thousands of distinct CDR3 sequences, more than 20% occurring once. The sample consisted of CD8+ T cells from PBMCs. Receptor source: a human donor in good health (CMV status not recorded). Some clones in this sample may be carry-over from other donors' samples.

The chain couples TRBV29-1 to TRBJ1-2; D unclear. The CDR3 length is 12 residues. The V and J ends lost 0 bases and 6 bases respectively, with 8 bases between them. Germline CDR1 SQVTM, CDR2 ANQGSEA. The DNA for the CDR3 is TGCAGCGTTGAAGAGGGTTTCGATGGCTACACCTTC. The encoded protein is CSVEEGFDGYTF. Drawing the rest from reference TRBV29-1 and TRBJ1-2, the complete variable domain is SAVISQKPSRDICQRGTSLTIQCQVDSQVTMMFWYRQQPGQSLTLIATANQGSEATYESGFVIDKFPISRPNLTFSTLTVSNMSPEDSSIYLCSVEEGFDGYTFGSGTRLTVV.

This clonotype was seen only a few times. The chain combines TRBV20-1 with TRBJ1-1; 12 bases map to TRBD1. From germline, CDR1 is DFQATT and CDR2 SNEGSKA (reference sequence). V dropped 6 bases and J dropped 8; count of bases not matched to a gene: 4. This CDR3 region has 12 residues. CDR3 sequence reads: CSAGDRGLEAFF. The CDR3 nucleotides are TGCAGTGCGGGGGACAGGGGGCTGGAAGCTTTCTTT.

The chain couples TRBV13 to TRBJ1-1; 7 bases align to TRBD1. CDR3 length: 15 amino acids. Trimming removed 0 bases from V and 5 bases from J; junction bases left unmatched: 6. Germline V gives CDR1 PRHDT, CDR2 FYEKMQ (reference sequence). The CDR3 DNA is TGTGCCAGCAGCTTAGGCCTAGGGGGCCCAACTGAAGCTTTCTTT. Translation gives CASSLGLGGPTEAFF. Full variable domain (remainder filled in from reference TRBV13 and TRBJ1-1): AAGVIQSPRHLIKEKRETATLKCYPIPRHDTVYWYQQGPGQDPQFLISFYEKMQSDKGSIPDRFSAQQFSDYHSELNMSSLELGDSALYFCASSLGLGGPTEAFFGQGTRLTVV.

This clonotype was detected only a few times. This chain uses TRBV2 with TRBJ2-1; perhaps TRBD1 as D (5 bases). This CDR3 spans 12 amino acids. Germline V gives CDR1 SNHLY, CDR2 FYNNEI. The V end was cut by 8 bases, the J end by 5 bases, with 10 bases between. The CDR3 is CASFNRNNEQFF. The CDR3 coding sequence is TGTGCCAGCTTTAACAGGAACAATGAGCAGTTCTTC.

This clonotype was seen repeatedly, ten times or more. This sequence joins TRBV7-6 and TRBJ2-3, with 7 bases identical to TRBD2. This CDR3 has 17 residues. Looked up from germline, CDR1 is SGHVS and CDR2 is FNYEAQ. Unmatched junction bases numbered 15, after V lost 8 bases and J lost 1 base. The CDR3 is CASAPRGGGIRTDTQYF. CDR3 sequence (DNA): TGTGCCAGCGCCCCACGAGGCGGGGGAATACGCACAGATACGCAGTATTTT. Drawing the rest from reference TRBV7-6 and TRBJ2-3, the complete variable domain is GAGVSQSPRYKVTKRGQDVALRCDPISGHVSLYWYRQALGQGPEFLTYFNYEAQQDKSGLPNDRFSAERPEGSISTLTIQRTEQRDSAMYRCASAPRGGGIRTDTQYFGPGTRLTVL.

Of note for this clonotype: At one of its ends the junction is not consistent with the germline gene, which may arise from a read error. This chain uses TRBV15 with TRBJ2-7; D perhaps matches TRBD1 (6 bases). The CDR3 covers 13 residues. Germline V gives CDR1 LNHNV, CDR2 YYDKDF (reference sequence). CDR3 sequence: CVTSDRYTYEQYF. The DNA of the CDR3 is TGTGTCACCAGCGACAGGTATACCTACGAGCAGTACTTC.

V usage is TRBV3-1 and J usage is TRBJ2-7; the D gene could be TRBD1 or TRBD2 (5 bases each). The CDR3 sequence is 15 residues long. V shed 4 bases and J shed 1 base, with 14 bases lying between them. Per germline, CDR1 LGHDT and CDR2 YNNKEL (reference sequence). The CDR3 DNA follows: TGTGCCAGCAGCCGGCCAGGGAGAAAGTCCTACGAGCAGTACTTC. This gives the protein CASSRPGRKSYEQYF.

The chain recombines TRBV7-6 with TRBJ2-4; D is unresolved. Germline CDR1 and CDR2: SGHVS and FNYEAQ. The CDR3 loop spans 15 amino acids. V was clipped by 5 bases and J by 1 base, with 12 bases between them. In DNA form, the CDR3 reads TGTGCCAGCAGCGATAATGATTTGGCCAAAAACATTCAGTACTTC. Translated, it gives CASSDNDLAKNIQYF.

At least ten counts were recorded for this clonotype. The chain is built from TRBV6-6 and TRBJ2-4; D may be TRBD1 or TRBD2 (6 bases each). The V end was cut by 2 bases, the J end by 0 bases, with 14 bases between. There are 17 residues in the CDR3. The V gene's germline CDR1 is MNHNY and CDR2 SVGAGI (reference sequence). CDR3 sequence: CASSYGGQALAKNIQYF. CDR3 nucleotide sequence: TGTGCCAGCAGTTACGGGGGGCAGGCGCTAGCCAAAAACATTCAGTACTTC.

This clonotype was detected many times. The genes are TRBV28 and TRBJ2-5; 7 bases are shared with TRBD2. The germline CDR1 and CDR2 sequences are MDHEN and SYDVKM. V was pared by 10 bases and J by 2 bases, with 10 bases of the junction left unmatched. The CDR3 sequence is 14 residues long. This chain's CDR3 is CAISGGREQETQYF. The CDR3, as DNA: TGTGCCATATCGGGGGGACGGGAGCAAGAGACCCAGTACTTC.

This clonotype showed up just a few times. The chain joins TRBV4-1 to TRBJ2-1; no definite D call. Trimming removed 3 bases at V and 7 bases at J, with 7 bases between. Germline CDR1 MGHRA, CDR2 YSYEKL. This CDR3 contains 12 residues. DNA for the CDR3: TGCGCCAGCAGCCACCTTAGGAATGAGCAGTTCTTC. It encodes CASSHLRNEQFF.

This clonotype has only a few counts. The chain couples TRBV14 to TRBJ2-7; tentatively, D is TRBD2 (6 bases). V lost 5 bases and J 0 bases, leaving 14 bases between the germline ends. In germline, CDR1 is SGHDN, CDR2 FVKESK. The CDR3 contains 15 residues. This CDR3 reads CASSISQGLSYEQYF. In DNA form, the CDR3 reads TGTGCCAGCAGCATTTCTCAGGGACTCTCCTACGAGCAGTACTTC.

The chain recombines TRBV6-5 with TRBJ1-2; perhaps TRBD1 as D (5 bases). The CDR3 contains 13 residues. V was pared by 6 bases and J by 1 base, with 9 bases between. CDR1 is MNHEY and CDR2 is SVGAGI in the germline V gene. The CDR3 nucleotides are TGTGCCAGCAGGCACAGGCATAACTATGGCTACACCTTC. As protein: CASRHRHNYGYTF.

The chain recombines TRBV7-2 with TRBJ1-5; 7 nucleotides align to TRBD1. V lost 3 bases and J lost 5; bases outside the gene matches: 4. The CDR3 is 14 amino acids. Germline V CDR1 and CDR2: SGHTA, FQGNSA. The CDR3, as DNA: TGTACCAGCAGCTTCTATGGACAGGATCAGCCCCAGCATTTT. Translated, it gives CTSSFYGQDQPQHF. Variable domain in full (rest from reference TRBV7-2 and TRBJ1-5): GAGVSQSPSNKVTEKGKDVELRCDPISGHTALYWYRQSLGQGLEFLIYFQGNSAPDKSGLPSDRFSAERTGGSVSTLTIQRTQQEDSAVYLCTSSFYGQDQPQHFGDGTRLSIL.

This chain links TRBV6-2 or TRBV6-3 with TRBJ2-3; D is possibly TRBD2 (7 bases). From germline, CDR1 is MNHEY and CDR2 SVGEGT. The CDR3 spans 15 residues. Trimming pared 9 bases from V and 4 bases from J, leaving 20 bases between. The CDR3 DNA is TGTGCCAGTCTTACGGAGGGGGGGCGTGCAGATACGCAGTATTTT. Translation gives CASLTEGGRADTQYF.

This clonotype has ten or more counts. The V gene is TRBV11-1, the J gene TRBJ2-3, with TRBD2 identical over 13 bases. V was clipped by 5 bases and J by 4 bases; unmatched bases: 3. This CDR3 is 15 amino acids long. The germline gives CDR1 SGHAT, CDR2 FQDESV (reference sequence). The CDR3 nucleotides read TGTGCCAGCAGCGGGACTAGCGGGGACTCAGATACGCAGTATTTT. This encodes CASSGTSGDSDTQYF.

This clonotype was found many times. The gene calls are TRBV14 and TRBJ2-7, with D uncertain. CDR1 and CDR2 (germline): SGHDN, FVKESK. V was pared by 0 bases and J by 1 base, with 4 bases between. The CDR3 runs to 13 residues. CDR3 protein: CASSQDPSYEQYV. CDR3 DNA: TGTGCCAGCAGCCAAGATCCATCCTACGAGCAGTACGTC.

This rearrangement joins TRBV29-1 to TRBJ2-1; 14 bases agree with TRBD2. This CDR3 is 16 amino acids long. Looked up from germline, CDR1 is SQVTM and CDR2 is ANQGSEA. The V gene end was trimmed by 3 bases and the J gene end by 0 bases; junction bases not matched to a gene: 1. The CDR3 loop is CSVEGLAGVSYNEQFF. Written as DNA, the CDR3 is TGCAGCGTTGAGGGACTAGCGGGGGTCTCCTACAATGAGCAGTTCTTC.

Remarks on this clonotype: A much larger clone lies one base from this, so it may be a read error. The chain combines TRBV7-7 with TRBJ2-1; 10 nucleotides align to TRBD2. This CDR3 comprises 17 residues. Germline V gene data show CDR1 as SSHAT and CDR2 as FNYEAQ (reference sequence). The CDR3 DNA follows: TGTGCCAGCAGATTAGATATTAGCGGGGGGTTGTACAATGAGCAGTTCTTC. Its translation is CASRLDISGGLYNEQFF. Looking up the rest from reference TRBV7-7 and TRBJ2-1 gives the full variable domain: GAGVSQSPRYKVTKRGQDVTLRCDPISSHATLYWYQQALGQGPEFLTYFNYEAQPDKSGLPSDRFSAERPEGSISTLTIQRTEQRDSAMYRCASRLDISGGLYNEQFFGPGTRLTVL.

CDR3 in amino acids: CASSQDRTTGNTIYF. The CDR3 DNA is TGCGCCAGCAGCCAAGATAGGACAACTGGAAACACCATATATTTT. The V and J genes are TRBV4-1 and TRBJ1-3; tentatively, D is TRBD1 (5 bases). V lost 0 bases to trimming and J lost 2 bases, with 8 bases between them. CDR3 length: 15 residues. Per germline, CDR1 MGHRA and CDR2 YSYEKL.

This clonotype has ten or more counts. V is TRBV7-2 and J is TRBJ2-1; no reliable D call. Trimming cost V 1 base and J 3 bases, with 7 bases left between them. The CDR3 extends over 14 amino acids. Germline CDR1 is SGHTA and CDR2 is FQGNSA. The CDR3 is CASSLEWFYNEQFF. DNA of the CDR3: TGTGCCAGCAGCTTAGAGTGGTTCTACAATGAGCAGTTCTTC.

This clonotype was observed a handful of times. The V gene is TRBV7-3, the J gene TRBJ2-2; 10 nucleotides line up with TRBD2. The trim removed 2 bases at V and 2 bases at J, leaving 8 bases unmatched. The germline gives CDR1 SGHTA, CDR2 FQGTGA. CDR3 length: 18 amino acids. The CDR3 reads CASSLFTSGVPNTGELFF. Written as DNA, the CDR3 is TGTGCCAGCAGCTTATTTACTAGCGGGGTACCCAACACCGGGGAGCTGTTTTTT.

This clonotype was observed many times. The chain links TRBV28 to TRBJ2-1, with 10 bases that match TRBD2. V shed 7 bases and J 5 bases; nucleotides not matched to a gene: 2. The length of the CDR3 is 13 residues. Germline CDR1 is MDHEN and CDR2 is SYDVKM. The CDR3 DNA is TGTGCCAGCACTCTAGCGGGGGACAATGAGCAGTTCTTC. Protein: CASTLAGDNEQFF.